This T cell receptor (beta chain) was captured in a study of blood T cells in healthy people across ages. V dropped 11 bases and J dropped 2; count of bases not matched to a gene: 7. The germline V gene encodes CDR1 MGHDK and CDR2 SYGVNS. The CDR3 contains 13 residues. The second PCR ran about 6 to 12 cycles with a sample-barcoded 5' primer and J-beta primers. From each sample, at least 2.5 million paired-end reads containing CDR3 were obtained. Each CDR3 protein gets one entry after TCRdb re-called the 5' RACE reads with MiXCR. The table has about 780,000 distinct CDR3 sequences, less than 60% seen once. Drawn from each donor were roughly 10 milliliters of peripheral blood. Concerning this clonotype itself: Antigen: not known.

Overall study findings and caveats: Long-lived and aged donors differed, with more naive CD4+ cells and higher diversity in the long-lived. A roughly linear fall in TCR beta diversity per million T cells was seen with increasing age.

The rearrangement joins TRBV25-1 to TRBJ1-2; 8 bases agree with TRBD1. The origin of this receptor is an elderly man in good health. Source material: blood. The CDR3 region has the DNA TGTGCCGCACGGGGACAGGAGAACTATGGCTACACCTTC. Translating it yields CAARGQENYGYTF.